This T cell receptor beta chain was sequenced during a study of blood T cell repertoires in COVID-19. The ends were cut back, 5 bases at V and 7 bases at J, with 14 bases in the middle. Germline-derived CDR1 and CDR2 are MNHEY and SVGEGT. The CDR3 is made up of 13 amino acids. Clones were read by immunoSEQ multiplex PCR, and TCRdb kept only the in-frame ones, dropping some. Of 270,000 or so clones listed, roughly 88% are singletons. The chain links TRBV6-2 or TRBV6-3 to TRBJ1-2, with D unclear. The TCR comes from a woman younger than 45 with active or convalescent COVID-19. Sequencing used peripheral blood. The CDR3 protein is CASSPTTLSGYTF. Written as DNA, the CDR3 is TGTGCCAGCAGTCCCACGACTCTCTCTGGCTACACCTTC.